This TCR beta chain originates from a study of cytomegalovirus exposure and HLA in healthy donors. General study results and limits: Segments of the TCR beta V type were, in most cases, productive about 90% or about 30% of the time in an earlier analysis. Per a later analysis, fewer than 20,000 TCR beta sequences showed association with HLA alleles at 0.05 false discovery rate.

Trimming shortened V by 0 bases and J by 6 bases, and 15 bases separated the two germline ends. From germline, CDR1 is SGDLS and CDR2 YYNGEE. The CDR3 is made up of 16 amino acids. PCR was performed using 60 Vbeta and 13 Jbeta primers. The method was immunoSEQ multiplex PCR; TCRdb's version includes in-frame clones alone and lacks a portion of them. Here the sample spans some 110,000 clones, over 65% being singletons. This clone was picked up one time. The antigen is unknown. The sample consisted of PBMCs. The sequence derives from a man between 35 and 55 years old in good health and CMV-seropositive. V and J are TRBV9 and TRBJ2-2; D is perhaps TRBD2 (6 bases). CDR3 loop: CASSVASSGSAGELFF. The CDR3 DNA sequence: TGTGCCAGCAGCGTAGCTTCGAGCGGGTCGGCCGGGGAGCTGTTTTTT.